This TCR beta chain was found in a study of shared clonotypes between healthy human individuals. Looking at the study overall: Plates per donor: three CD4 naive, three CD4 memory, two CD8 naive, one CD8 memory.

Naive CD8 cells comprised CD45RO-negative, CCR7-positively selected cells, excluding terminally differentiated effector memory CD45RA+ cells. Donors comprised healthy HIV-negative adults lacking recent acute infections or vaccinations. Study-wide findings and caveats: Blood was the only sampled material, and tissue repertoires likely differ.

Germline assignment: CDR1 MNHEY and CDR2 SMNVEV (reference sequence). V was pared by 5 bases and J by 2 bases, with 19 bases between. The CDR3 has 16 amino acids. Authors' methods: ImmunoSEQ sequences covered only the junction and lacked quality scores; filtering therefore differed. The assay was immunoSEQ multiplex PCR, and TCRdb's table has in-frame clones only and misses some. V and J calls and clone size are those listed in that table; D and trimming were worked out from the DNA. The repertoire holds 2 million or so clones, with less than 95% as singletons. On this clone itself: Antigen unknown.

Sequenced input: naive CD8+ T cells sorted from blood. V is TRBV27 and J is TRBJ2-7; D might be TRBD1 or TRBD2, each matching 5 bases. This TCR came from a man aged 18 to 35 in good health. The CDR3 loop is CASSPWGLGETYEQYF. The CDR3 bases are TGTGCCAGCAGTCCATGGGGCTTAGGGGAGACCTACGAGCAGTACTTC.